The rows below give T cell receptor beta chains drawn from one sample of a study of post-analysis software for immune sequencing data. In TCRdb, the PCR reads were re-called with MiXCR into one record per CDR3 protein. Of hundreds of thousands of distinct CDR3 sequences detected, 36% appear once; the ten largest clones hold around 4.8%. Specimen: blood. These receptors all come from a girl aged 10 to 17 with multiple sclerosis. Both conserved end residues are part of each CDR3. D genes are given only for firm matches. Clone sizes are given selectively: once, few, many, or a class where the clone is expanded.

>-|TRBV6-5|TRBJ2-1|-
TGTGCCAGCAGTCCCAACCGGGACAAATACAATGAGCAGTTCTTC
CASSPNRDKYNEQFF
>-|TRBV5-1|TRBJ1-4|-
TGCGCCAGCAGCTTGGGGGCGATGGGCGGTGAAAAACTGTTTTTT
CASSLGAMGGEKLFF
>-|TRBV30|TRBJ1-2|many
TGTGCCTCACTGGGGGGGAATGGCTACACCTTC
CASLGGNGYTF
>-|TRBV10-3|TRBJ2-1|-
TGTGCCATCAGTGAGTCCGAAAGCTCCTACAATGAGCAGTTCTTC
CAISESESSYNEQFF
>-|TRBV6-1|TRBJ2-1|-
TGTGCCAGCAGTGAAGACGCCGGATCGTACAATGAGCAGTTCTTC
CASSEDAGSYNEQFF
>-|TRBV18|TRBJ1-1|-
TGTGCCAGCTCACCACGCAACAGCCGATCCTTGAACACTGAAGCTTTCTTT
CASSPRNSRSLNTEAFF
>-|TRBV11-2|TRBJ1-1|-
TGTGCCAGCAGCTTAGGATCCGTGAACACTGAAGCTTTCTTT
CASSLGSVNTEAFF
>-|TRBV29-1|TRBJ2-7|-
TGCAGCCATTGGGTGGAAGGGCGCGACGAGCAGTACTTC
CSHWVEGRDEQYF
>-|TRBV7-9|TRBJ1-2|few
TGTGCCAGCGGGGGGGCGTATGGCTACACCTTC
CASGGAYGYTF
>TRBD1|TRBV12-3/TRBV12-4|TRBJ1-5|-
TGTGCCAGCAGTCCCCCGGGACAGCAGGGGCCCCAGCATTTT
CASSPPGQQGPQHF
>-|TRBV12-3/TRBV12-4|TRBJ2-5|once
TGTGCCAGCAGTCCCCCGTACCAAGAGACCCAGTACTTC
CASSPPYQETQYF
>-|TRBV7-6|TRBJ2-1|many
TGTGCCAGCAGCTTAGGAGTTCGTGATTCCTACAATGAGCAGTTCTTC
CASSLGVRDSYNEQFF
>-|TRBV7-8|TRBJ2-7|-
TGTGCCAGCAGCGCGAGACAGGGAGGGGGCGAGCAGTACTTC
CASSARQGGGEQYF
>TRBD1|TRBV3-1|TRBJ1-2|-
TGTGCCAGCAGCCTATTCGACAGGGAGGGCTACACCTTC
CASSLFDREGYTF
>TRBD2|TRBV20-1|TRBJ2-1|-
TGCAGTGCCGGACTAGCGGGAGGTTACAGGAATGAGCAGTTCTTC
CSAGLAGGYRNEQFF
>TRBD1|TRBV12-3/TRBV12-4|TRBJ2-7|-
TGTGCCAGCAGCCTGGGACAGTTTTATTACGAGCAGTACTTC
CASSLGQFYYEQYF
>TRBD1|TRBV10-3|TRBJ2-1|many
TGTGCCATCAGTGGACAGGGCGGAAAACTATCTGTCAATGAGCAGTTCTTC
CAISGQGGKLSVNEQFF
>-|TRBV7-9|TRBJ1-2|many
TGTGCCAGCGGGGACGGGCAGAGCTATGGCTACACCTTC
CASGDGQSYGYTF
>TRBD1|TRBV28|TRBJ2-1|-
TGTGCCAGCAGCTCCGGGACAGTCCAAGAGACCCAGTTCTTC
CASSSGTVQETQFF
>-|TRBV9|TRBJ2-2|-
TGTGCCAGTGACCGGGATAGAAACACCGGGGAGCTGTTTTTT
CASDRDRNTGELFF
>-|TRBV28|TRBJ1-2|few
TGTGCCAGCAGTTCTGCAGGTCAGGGGACGACCTATGGCTACACCTTC
CASSSAGQGTTYGYTF
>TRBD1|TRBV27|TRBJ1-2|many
TGTGCCAGCAGGGGACAGGGGGAGTATGGCTACACCTTC
CASRGQGEYGYTF
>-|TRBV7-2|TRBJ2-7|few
TGTGCCAGCAGCCCCTCTGGGGTCTACGAGCAGTACTTC
CASSPSGVYEQYF
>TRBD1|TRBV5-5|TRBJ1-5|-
TGTGCCAGCAGCTCTGGCGGTAGACAGGGAGGCCAGCCCCAGCATTTT
CASSSGGRQGGQPQHF
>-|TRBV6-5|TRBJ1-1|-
TGTGCCAGCAGTTACTTGGGGCGTGCTGAAGCTTTCTTT
CASSYLGRAEAFF
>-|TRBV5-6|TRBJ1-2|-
TGTGCCAGCAGCCCTCGGACCAGGGGCTACACCTTC
CASSPRTRGYTF
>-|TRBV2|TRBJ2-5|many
TGTGCCAGCAGTGGAAGTCGGGTTCAAGAGACCCAGTACTTC
CASSGSRVQETQYF
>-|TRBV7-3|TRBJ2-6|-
TGTGCCAGCAGCTACAGGGTATCTGGGGCCAACGTCCTGACTTTC
CASSYRVSGANVLTF
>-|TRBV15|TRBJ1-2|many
TGTGCCACCAGCAGAGATAGGACAGCTTATGGCTACACCTTC
CATSRDRTAYGYTF
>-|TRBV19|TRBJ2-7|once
TGTGCCAGTAGTACGGGATCCGGCGACGAGCAGTACTTC
CASSTGSGDEQYF
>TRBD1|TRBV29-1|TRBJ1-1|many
TGCAGCGGGGGGGCAGGGGGCCTCGCTGAAGCTTTCTTT
CSGGAGGLAEAFF
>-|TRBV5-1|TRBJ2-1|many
TGCGCCAGCAGCGGGGGACGCAACTCCTACAATGAGCAGTTCTTC
CASSGGRNSYNEQFF
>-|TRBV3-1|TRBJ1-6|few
TGTGCCAGCAGCCTGAGCCTCCGGGTGGATTCACCCCTCCACTTT
CASSLSLRVDSPLHF
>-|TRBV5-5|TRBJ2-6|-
TGTGCCAGTACTAGAGCCCTGAGCTCTGGGGCCAACGTCCGGACTTTC
CASTRALSSGANVRTF
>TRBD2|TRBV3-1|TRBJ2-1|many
TGTGCCAGCAGCCCGGGACTAGCGGGAGCCTATGGTGAGCAGTTCTTC
CASSPGLAGAYGEQFF
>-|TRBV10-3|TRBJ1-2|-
TGTGCCATTATGGACGGCCGATCTAACTATGGCTACACCTTC
CAIMDGRSNYGYTF
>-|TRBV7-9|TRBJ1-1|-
TGTGCCAGCAGCCCGAAGGGGCGGGACACTGAAGCTTTCTTT
CASSPKGRDTEAFF
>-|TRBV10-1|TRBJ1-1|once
TGCGCCAGCAGTGAGAAAAGGGGTCTCTACCCGAACACTGAAGCTTTCTTT
CASSEKRGLYPNTEAFF
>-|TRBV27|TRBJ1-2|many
TGTGCCAGCAAAAAGGGGTACGGCTACACCTTC
CASKKGYGYTF
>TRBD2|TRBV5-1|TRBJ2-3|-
TGCGCCAGCAGCCTTGCTAGCGGGAGGCTGGTCGCAGATACGCAGTATTTT
CASSLASGRLVADTQYF
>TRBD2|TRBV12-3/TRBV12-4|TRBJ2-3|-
TGTGCCAGCACCCTGGGACTTCCCGGGGGGGAGCAGTATTTT
CASTLGLPGGEQYF
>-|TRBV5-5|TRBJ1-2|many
TGTGCCAGCAGCTTCTCCGAGGGGAACTATGGCTACACCTTC
CASSFSEGNYGYTF
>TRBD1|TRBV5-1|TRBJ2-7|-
TGCGCCAGCTACTTAGTTCCCGGACAGGCTTACGAGCAGTACTTC
CASYLVPGQAYEQYF
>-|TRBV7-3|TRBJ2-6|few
TGTGCCAGCAGCTGGATGTCTGGGGCCAACGTCCTGACTTTC
CASSWMSGANVLTF
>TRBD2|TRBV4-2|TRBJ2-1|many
TGTGCCAGCAGCCAAGAGGGCGCTGGCGGGAGACCCTACAATGAGCAGTTCTTC
CASSQEGAGGRPYNEQFF
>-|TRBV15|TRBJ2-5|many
TGTGCCACCAGCAGAGCCCAACAAGAGACCCAGTACTTC
CATSRAQQETQYF
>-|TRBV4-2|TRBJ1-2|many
TGTGCCAGCAGCCAAGATCAACAAAGAAGGGACGGCTACACCTTC
CASSQDQQRRDGYTF
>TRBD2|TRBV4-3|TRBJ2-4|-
TGCGCCAGCAGCCAAGGGACTAGCGGGAGCCAGTACTTC
CASSQGTSGSQYF
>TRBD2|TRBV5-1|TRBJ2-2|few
TGCGCCAGCGAAGCGGGAGTGGCCACCGGGGAGCTGTTTTTT
CASEAGVATGELFF
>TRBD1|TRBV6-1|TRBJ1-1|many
TGTGCCAGCAGGGCCGGGACAGGGTCTAGAACTGAAGCTTTCTTT
CASRAGTGSRTEAFF
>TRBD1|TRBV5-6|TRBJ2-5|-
TGTGCCAGCAGCTTGGAGCGGACAGGAACGTTCCAAGAGACCCAGTACTTC
CASSLERTGTFQETQYF
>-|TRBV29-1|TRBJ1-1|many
TGCAGCGCTACGGGACAAATGAACACTGAAGCTTTCTTT
CSATGQMNTEAFF
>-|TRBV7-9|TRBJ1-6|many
TGTGCCAGCACCCCCGTGAGCAATTCACCCCTCCACTTT
CASTPVSNSPLHF
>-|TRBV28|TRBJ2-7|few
TGTGCCAGCACGGACGGGGCCTACGAGCAGTACTTC
CASTDGAYEQYF
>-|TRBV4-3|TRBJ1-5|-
TGCGCCAGCAGCCAAGATAACGGACAGAATCAGCCCCAGCATTTT
CASSQDNGQNQPQHF
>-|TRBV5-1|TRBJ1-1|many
TGCGCCAGCAGCCTATTGACAGACACTGAAGCTTTCTTT
CASSLLTDTEAFF
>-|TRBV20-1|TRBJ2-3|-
TGCAGTGCTGGAGACACAGATACGCAGTATTTT
CSAGDTDTQYF
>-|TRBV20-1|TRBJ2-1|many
TGCAGTGCTCCGCCCGGGACCTTGGGCGGGGAGCAGTTCTTC
CSAPPGTLGGEQFF
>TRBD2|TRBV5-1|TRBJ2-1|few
TGCGCCAGCAGCTCCCTACCGGGACTAGCGGAAGAGGGGGCCTACAATGAGCAGTTCTTC
CASSSLPGLAEEGAYNEQFF